This T cell receptor beta chain derives from a study of response to subunit inactivated influenza vaccine. V shed 4 bases, J shed 6 bases, and the junction held 12 bases outside the gene matches. The CDR3 is made up of 15 amino acids. Germline lookup yields CDR1 MGHRA and CDR2 YSYEKL. TCRdb reanalysed the RT-PCR reads using MiXCR and keeps one entry per CDR3 protein. The data show some 640,000 distinct CDR3 sequences, with approximately 15% seen just once and 6% to 8% held by the top ten. The chain joins TRBV4-1 to TRBJ2-7; TRBD1 matches 7 bases. The receptor comes from a man aged 45-65 years who received an inactivated influenza vaccine. Sequences were derived from PBMCs from blood, sampled 14 days before vaccination. The CDR3 DNA follows: TGCGCCAGCAGCCTTCTCCCCGGGACAGTTGGCGAGCAGTACTTC. As protein: CASSLLPGTVGEQYF.